These 10 T cell receptor beta chains were all obtained from the same sample, sequenced in a study of OX40 agonist ivuxolimab in advanced cancers. TCRdb's copy holds only in-frame clones and misses some; the assay was immunoSEQ multiplex PCR. The repertoire consists of 50,000 to 70,000 clones, with about 91% occurring once and the leading ten covering 3.5% to 4%. Sample: CD4+ or CD8+ T cells sorted from blood, taken in a trial of the OX40 agonist ivuxolimab. The receptor source for this set is an adult with an advanced solid tumor such as melanoma, head and neck, liver or kidney cancer.

The chain is built from TRBV9 and TRBJ2-5, with 13 bases lining up with TRBD2. CDR3 length: 16 amino acids. J was trimmed by 4 bases and V by 3 bases; bases with no gene match: 6. The germline V gene has CDR1 SGDLS and CDR2 YYNGEE. Here the CDR3 reads CASSAGLAGFGETQYF. DNA for the CDR3: TGTGCCAGCAGCGCGGGACTAGCGGGATTCGGAGAGACCCAGTACTTC.

In DNA, the CDR3 is TGTGCCAGTAGTATAGATCGGGCTAGCGGGAGGGCCTTAGAGACCCAGTACTTC. Translating gives CASSIDRASGRALETQYF. J is TRBJ2-5 and V is TRBV19; 12 positions agree with TRBD2. The germline gives CDR1 LNHDA, CDR2 SQIVND (reference sequence). Germline trimming cut 0 bases from V and 4 bases from J; bases unmatched to any gene: 9. The CDR3 contains 18 residues. The full variable domain, with the rest looked up from reference TRBV19 and TRBJ2-5, is DGGITQSPKYLFRKEGQNVTLSCEQNLNHDAMYWYRQDPGQGLRLIYYSQIVNDFQKGDIAEGYSVSREKKESFPLTVTSAQKNPTAFYLCASSIDRASGRALETQYFGPGTRLLVL.

This rearrangement joins TRBV9 to TRBJ2-5; D gene unclear. This CDR3 region has 16 residues. V lost 4 bases to trimming and J lost 4 bases, with 20 bases between them. Germline V lookup: CDR1 SGDLS, CDR2 YYNGEE. The CDR3 reads CASSRGWVTDIETQYF. As DNA, the CDR3 is TGTGCCAGCAGCCGAGGCTGGGTCACAGATATAGAGACCCAGTACTTC. The entire variable domain, with the rest obtained from reference TRBV9 and TRBJ2-5, is as follows: DSGVTQTPKHLITATGQRVTLRCSPRSGDLSVYWYQQSLDQGLQFLIQYYNGEERAKGNILERFSAQQFPDLHSELNLSSLELGDSALYFCASSRGWVTDIETQYFGPGTRLLVL.

The CDR3 DNA is TGTGCCAGCAGTTTTACGGGCTCAGCTACGCAGTATTTT. Protein: CASSFTGSATQYF. J is TRBJ2-3 and V is TRBV27; no clear D gene. Germline CDR1 and CDR2: MNHEY and SMNVEV (reference sequence). The CDR3 runs to 13 residues. With 3 bases removed from V and 8 bases from J, the gap between germline ends came to 12 bases.

This clone was counted a single time. For the CDR3, the DNA is TGTGCCAGCAGTGATCGACGGGCCGGGACAGACATCGCAGATACGCAGTATTTT. It translates to CASSDRRAGTDIADTQYF. The chain employs TRBV6-1 and TRBJ2-3, with TRBD1 matching 7 bases. This CDR3 comprises 18 residues. From germline, CDR1 is MNHNS and CDR2 SASEGT. V was clipped by 3 bases and J by 4 bases; unmatched bases: 16.

Written as DNA, the CDR3 is TGTGCCAGTAGTTACGTCCACCAAGAGACCCAGTACTTC. This encodes CASSYVHQETQYF. The chain employs TRBV19 and TRBJ2-5; D unclear. Trimming stripped 5 bases from V and 0 bases from J, with 7 bases between. Germline V gene data show CDR1 as LNHDA and CDR2 as SQIVND (reference sequence). The CDR3 totals 13 residues. Full variable domain (remainder filled in from reference TRBV19 and TRBJ2-5): DGGITQSPKYLFRKEGQNVTLSCEQNLNHDAMYWYRQDPGQGLRLIYYSQIVNDFQKGDIAEGYSVSREKKESFPLTVTSAQKNPTAFYLCASSYVHQETQYFGPGTRLLVL.

The CDR3 region has the DNA TGTGCCAGCTCACCGGTGGACAGTGTTAATGAAAAACTGTTTTTT. As protein: CASSPVDSVNEKLFF. The chain joins TRBV18 to TRBJ1-4, with a possible D match to TRBD1 (6 bases). The V end lost 3 bases, the J end lost 4 bases, and 12 bases lay between the germline ends. There are 15 residues in the CDR3. Germline V gives CDR1 KGHSH, CDR2 LQKENI.

This rearrangement joins TRBV4-3 to TRBJ2-7; TRBD2 agrees at 7 bases. Germline V gene data show CDR1 as LGHNA and CDR2 as YSLEER. The trim removed 0 bases at V and 2 bases at J, leaving 7 bases unmatched. The CDR3 is made up of 16 amino acids. CDR3 DNA sequence: TGCGCCAGCAGCCAAGAATTGCTAGCGGCAACCTACGAGCAGTACTTC. This translates into CASSQELLAATYEQYF.

CDR3 amino acids: CASSFLGPSTDTQYF. The DNA of the CDR3 is TGTGCCAGCAGCTTCCTGGGACCGAGCACAGATACGCAGTATTTT. The chain links TRBV13 to TRBJ2-3; D is perhaps TRBD1 or TRBD2 (5 bases each). CDR3 length: 15 amino acids. Germline assignment: CDR1 PRHDT and CDR2 FYEKMQ (reference sequence). Trimming pared 3 bases from V and 0 bases from J, leaving 10 bases between.

The chain couples TRBV7-2 to TRBJ1-2, with a possible D match to TRBD1 (5 bases). V lost 5 bases and J lost 4, with 17 bases in between. Germline CDR1 SGHTA, CDR2 FQGNSA. The CDR3 consists of 15 residues. The CDR3 sequence is CASSQGVNGFYGYTF. The CDR3 region has the DNA TGTGCCAGCAGCCAGGGAGTTAACGGTTTCTATGGCTACACCTTC.